This T cell receptor (beta chain) is drawn from a study of human T cells and chemical hapten exposure. About the study: In the roughly 24-week study, patients were dosed weekly with diphenylcyclopropenone on the scalp throughout. Study-wide results and limits: While controls formed fewer of them, expanded TCRs formed significantly more large CDR3 similarity clusters.

V was shortened by 5 bases and J by 8 bases, with 9 bases between the two germline ends. From germline, CDR1 is LGHDT and CDR2 YNNKEL (reference sequence). This CDR3 is 11 amino acids long. There are many counts of this clonotype. Its matching antigen is unknown. TCRdb analysed the RACE reads with MiXCR anew, one entry per CDR3 protein. The sample yields 50,000 or so distinct CDR3 sequences, 11% seen once. As for time point: patch test 1, 2 weeks after DPC sensitization. Treatment denoted: therapeutic diphenylcyclopropenone sensitization with weekly scalp DPC. Total RNA was extracted from unfractionated whole blood.

This clonotype originated in a middle-aged woman with alopecia areata. Some clones in this sample may be carry-over from other donors' samples. The V gene is TRBV3-1, the J gene TRBJ1-2; no definite D call. The sample in question was whole blood, obtained in connection with sensitization to the hapten diphenylcyclopropenone (DPC). The CDR3 DNA sequence: TGTGCCAGCAGCGATCAAACCGGCTACACCTTC. It yields the protein CASSDQTGYTF.